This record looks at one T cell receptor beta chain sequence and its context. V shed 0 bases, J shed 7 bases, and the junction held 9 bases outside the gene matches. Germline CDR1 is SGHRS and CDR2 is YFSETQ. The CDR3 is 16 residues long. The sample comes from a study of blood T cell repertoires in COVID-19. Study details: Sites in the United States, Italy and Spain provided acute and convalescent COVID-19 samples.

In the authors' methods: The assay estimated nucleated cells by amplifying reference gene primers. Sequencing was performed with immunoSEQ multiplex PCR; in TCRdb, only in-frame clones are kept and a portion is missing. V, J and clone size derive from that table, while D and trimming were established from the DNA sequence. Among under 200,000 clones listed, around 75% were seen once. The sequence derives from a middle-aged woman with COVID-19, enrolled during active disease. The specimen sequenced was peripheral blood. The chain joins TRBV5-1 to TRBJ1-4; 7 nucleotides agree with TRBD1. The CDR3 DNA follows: TGCGCCAGCAGCTTGGGTCCGGGGACAGCGGGTGAAAAACTGTTTTTT. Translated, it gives CASSLGPGTAGEKLFF.